The present T cell receptor (beta chain) was sequenced within a study of long-term antiretroviral therapy in people with HIV. Sequencing used immunoSEQ v3.0 at survey level. Produced via immunoSEQ multiplex PCR; TCRdb's table is partial and in-frame only. The sample records roughly 28,000 clones, 70% to 90% being singletons. The V end was cut by 3 bases, the J end by 2 bases, with 11 bases between. The CDR3 length is 15 residues. CDR1 and CDR2 (germline): LNHDA, SQIVND (reference sequence). V is TRBV19 and J is TRBJ2-1, with D maybe TRBD1 (6 bases). The specimen was unsorted PBMCs, collected 1.8 years after starting antiretroviral therapy. The origin of this receptor is a woman under 30 with HIV. The CDR3 protein is CASSILWGPYNEQFF. CDR3 DNA sequence: TGTGCCAGTAGTATCCTTTGGGGGCCCTACAATGAGCAGTTCTTC. The full variable domain, in which reference TRBV19 and TRBJ2-1 provide the parts outside the CDR3, is DGGITQSPKYLFRKEGQNVTLSCEQNLNHDAMYWYRQDPGQGLRLIYYSQIVNDFQKGDIAEGYSVSREKKESFPLTVTSAQKNPTAFYLCASSILWGPYNEQFFGPGTRLTVL.